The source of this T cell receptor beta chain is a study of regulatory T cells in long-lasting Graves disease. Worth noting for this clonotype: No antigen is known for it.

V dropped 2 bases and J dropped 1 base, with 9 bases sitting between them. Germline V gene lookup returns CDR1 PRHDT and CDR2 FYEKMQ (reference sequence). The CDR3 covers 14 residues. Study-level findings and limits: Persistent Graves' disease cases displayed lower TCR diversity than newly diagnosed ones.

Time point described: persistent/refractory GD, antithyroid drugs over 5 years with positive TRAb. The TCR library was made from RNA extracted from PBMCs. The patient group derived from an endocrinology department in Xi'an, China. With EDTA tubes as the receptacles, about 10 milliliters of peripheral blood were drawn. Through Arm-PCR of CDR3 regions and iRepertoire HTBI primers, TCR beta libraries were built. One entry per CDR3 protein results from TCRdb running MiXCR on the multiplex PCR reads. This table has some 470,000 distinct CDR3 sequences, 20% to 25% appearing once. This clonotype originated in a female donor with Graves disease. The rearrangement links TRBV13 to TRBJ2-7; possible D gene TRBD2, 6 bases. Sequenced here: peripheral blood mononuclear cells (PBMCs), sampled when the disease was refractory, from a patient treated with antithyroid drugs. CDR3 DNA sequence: TGTGCCAGCAGCTTAATCCGGGGGTCCTACGAGCAGTACTTC. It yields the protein CASSLIRGSYEQYF.